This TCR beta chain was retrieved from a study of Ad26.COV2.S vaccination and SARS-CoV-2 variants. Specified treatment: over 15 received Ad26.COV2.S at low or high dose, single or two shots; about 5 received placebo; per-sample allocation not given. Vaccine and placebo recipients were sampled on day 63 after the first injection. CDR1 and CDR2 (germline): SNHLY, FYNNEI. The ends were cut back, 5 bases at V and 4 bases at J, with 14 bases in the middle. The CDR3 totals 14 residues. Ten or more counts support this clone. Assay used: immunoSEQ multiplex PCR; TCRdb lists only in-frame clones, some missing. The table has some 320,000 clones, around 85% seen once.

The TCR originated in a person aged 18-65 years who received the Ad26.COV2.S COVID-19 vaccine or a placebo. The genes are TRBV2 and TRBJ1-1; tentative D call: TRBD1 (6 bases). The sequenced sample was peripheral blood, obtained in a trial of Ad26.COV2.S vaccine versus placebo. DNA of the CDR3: TGTGCCAGCAGTTCCAATTGGGGGCTCACTGAAGCTTTCTTT. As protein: CASSSNWGLTEAFF.